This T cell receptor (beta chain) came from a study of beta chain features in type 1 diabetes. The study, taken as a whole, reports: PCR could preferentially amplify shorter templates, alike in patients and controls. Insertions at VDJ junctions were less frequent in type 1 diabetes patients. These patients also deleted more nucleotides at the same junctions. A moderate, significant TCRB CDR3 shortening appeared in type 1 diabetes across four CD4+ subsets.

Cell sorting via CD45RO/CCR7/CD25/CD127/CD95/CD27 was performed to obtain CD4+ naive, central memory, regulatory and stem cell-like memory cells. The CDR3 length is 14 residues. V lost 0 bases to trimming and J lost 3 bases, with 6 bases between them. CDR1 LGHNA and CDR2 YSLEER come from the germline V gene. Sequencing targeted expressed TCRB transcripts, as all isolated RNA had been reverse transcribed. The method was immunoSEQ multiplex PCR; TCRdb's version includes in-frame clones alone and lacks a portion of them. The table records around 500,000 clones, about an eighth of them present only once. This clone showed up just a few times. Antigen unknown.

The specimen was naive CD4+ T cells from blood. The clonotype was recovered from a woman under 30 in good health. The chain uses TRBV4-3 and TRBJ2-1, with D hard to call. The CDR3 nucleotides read TGCGCCAGCAGCCAAGAAATATTCTACAATGAGCAGTTCTTC. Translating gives CASSQEIFYNEQFF.